The sequence of this T cell receptor (beta chain) was determined in a study of blood T cells in healthy people across ages. Study-wide findings and caveats: Since the PBMCs were unsorted, naive and antigen-experienced cells could not be conclusively compared. The recorded TCR beta diversity per million T cells decreased in a roughly linear manner with age. Among long-lived donors, naive CD4+ cells were more numerous and diversity higher than in aged donors.

With 5 bases removed from V and 1 base from J, the gap between germline ends came to 11 bases. CDR1 LGHNA and CDR2 YSLEER come from the germline V gene. The CDR3 extends over 14 amino acids. A note on this clonotype: No antigen is known for it.

With a J-beta primer mix and a sample-barcoded 5' primer, a second PCR ran 7 to 11 cycles. Template switching added a 12-random-nucleotide identifier to every cDNA molecule. TCRdb fed the 5' RACE reads into MiXCR, producing one record per CDR3 protein. Here the sample spans approximately 810,000 distinct CDR3 sequences, 36% being singletons. This sequence originates from a young man in good health. Sequencing input: blood. The genes are TRBV4-3 and TRBJ1-1; no firm D call. The CDR3 DNA is TGCGCCAGCAGCGAGCGCACCAGGAACACTGAAGCTTTCTTT. It encodes CASSERTRNTEAFF.